The rows below give T cell receptor beta chains drawn from one sample of a study of blood T cell repertoires in COVID-19. Assay used: immunoSEQ multiplex PCR; TCRdb lists only in-frame clones, some missing. The repertoire holds roughly 50,000 clones, with 80% to 90% as singletons. What was sequenced was peripheral blood. The receptors were gathered from a human donor in a cohort sampled during active COVID-19. The CDR3 runs from the conserved cysteine through the conserved F or W. Fields, in order: clone size, V gene, J gene, CDR3 length, D gene, CDR3 DNA, CDR3 protein. D genes are given only for firm matches. Size tells how often a clone was seen (once, few, many) or the class of an expanded clone, and some rows leave it out.

>-|TRBV9|TRBJ1-3|13|-
TGTGCCAGCAGCGTAGGGGGGGAAAACACCATATATTTT
CASSVGGENTIYF
>-|TRBV9|TRBJ1-2|15|TRBD1
TGTGCCAGCAGCGTAGGGGCAGGGGGGAACTATGGCTACACCTTC
CASSVGAGGNYGYTF
>-|TRBV11-2|TRBJ1-1|15|-
TGTGCCAGCAGCTTAGGGTCGGGGTGGAACACTGAAGCTTTCTTT
CASSLGSGWNTEAFF
>-|TRBV30|TRBJ2-3|13|-
TGTGCCTGGTCATCCTGGGGGCAGGATACGCAGTATTTT
CAWSSWGQDTQYF
>-|TRBV13|TRBJ2-7|14|-
TGTGCCAGCAGCTTTCAAGGGGTTCTCTACGAGCAGTACTTC
CASSFQGVLYEQYF
>-|TRBV5-8|TRBJ1-3|14|-
TGTGCCAGCAGCTGGGGCGGGGTTGGAAACACCATATATTTT
CASSWGGVGNTIYF
>once|TRBV2|TRBJ2-1|14|TRBD1
TGTGCCAGCAAGGGACAGGGCGTTTACAATGAGCAGTTCTTC
CASKGQGVYNEQFF
>-|TRBV5-1|TRBJ1-6|13|TRBD1
TGCGCCAGCAGCCCAAGGACAGGTTCACCCCTCCACTTT
CASSPRTGSPLHF
>once|TRBV9|TRBJ1-4|17|-
TGTGCCAGCAGCGTAGCCCCACAGACAGGCGATAATGAAAAACTGTTTTTT
CASSVAPQTGDNEKLFF
>once|TRBV25-1|TRBJ1-1|12|TRBD1
TGTGCCAGCAGTGACAGGGGGTCTGAAGCTTTCTTT
CASSDRGSEAFF
>-|TRBV28|TRBJ1-1|11|-
TGTGCCAGCAGTTTTGGGAGGGAAGCTTTCTTT
CASSFGREAFF
>once|TRBV12-3/TRBV12-4|TRBJ1-2|13|-
TGTGCCAGCAGCTTAGGGCACAGCTATGGCTACACCTTC
CASSLGHSYGYTF
>-|TRBV5-4|TRBJ2-7|13|-
TGTGCCAGCACCACCTTCGGGTCCTACGAGCAGTACTTC
CASTTFGSYEQYF
>-|TRBV30|TRBJ1-4|16|-
TGTGCCTGGGAACGGGGGGTAAGGGGTCCCAAGGGAAAACTGTTTTTT
CAWERGVRGPKGKLFF
>-|TRBV30|TRBJ2-7|12|-
TGTGCCTGGAGACAGGGTTTCAACGAGCAGTACTTC
CAWRQGFNEQYF
>-|TRBV7-9|TRBJ1-2|11|-
TGTGCCAGCAGCTCCAGGGTTGGCTACACCTTC
CASSSRVGYTF
>-|TRBV2|TRBJ1-5|16|TRBD1
TGTGCCAGCAGATGGGACAGGGCGACCCCAAATCAGCCCCAGCATTTT
CASRWDRATPNQPQHF
>once|TRBV6-6|TRBJ2-6|20|TRBD1
TGTGCCAGCAGCCGGGGCGGGACAGGGGCACCTAACTCTGGGGCCAACGTCCTGACTTTC
CASSRGGTGAPNSGANVLTF
>-|TRBV6-6|TRBJ1-4|15|-
TGTGCCAGCAGTTACCGTCCAGGGTCGAGGGAAAAACTGTTTTTT
CASSYRPGSREKLFF
>-|TRBV29-1|TRBJ2-5|13|-
TGCAGCGCTGCCCAGACTACTCTGAAGACCCAGTACTTC
CSAAQTTLKTQYF
>-|TRBV4-3|TRBJ2-5|14|TRBD2
TGCGCCAGCAGCCCCCGCGGGGGTGGAGAGACCCAGTACTTC
CASSPRGGGETQYF
>-|TRBV27|TRBJ2-7|18|TRBD2
TGTGCCAGCAGTCCCAAGACTAGCGGGGGGGCCCGGTTAAACGAGCAGTACTTC
CASSPKTSGGARLNEQYF
>once|TRBV9|TRBJ1-2|15|TRBD1
TGTGCCAGCAGCGTAGATCCAGGGGGGAACTATGGCTACACCTTC
CASSVDPGGNYGYTF
>-|TRBV29-1|TRBJ1-1|12|TRBD1
TGCAGCGTTGTACAGGGGAGGACTGAAGCTTTCTTT
CSVVQGRTEAFF
>-|TRBV27|TRBJ2-5|17|TRBD2
TGTGCCAGCAGTAGACAAGGACTAGCGGTAGGACAAGAGACCCAGTACTTC
CASSRQGLAVGQETQYF
>-|TRBV5-5|TRBJ1-6|14|-
TGTGCCAGCAGCTTGCCCGGGACAAAATCACCCCTCCACTTT
CASSLPGTKSPLHF
>-|TRBV14|TRBJ2-7|19|-
TGTGCCAGCAGCCAAGGCGTCGGCCAGGGCCCCAAGGGCTCCTACGAGCAGTACTTC
CASSQGVGQGPKGSYEQYF
>-|TRBV7-2|TRBJ2-5|14|-
TGTGCCAGCAGCCCGATCTCGGCGCGGGAGACCCAGTACTTC
CASSPISARETQYF
>-|TRBV6-2/TRBV6-3|TRBJ1-1|12|-
TGTGCCAGCAGTTACTCCACATTTAAAGCTTTCTTT
CASSYSTFKAFF
>-|TRBV27|TRBJ1-6|15|-
TGTGCCAGCAGTCCCGGACTGAGGTATAATTCACCCCTCCACTTT
CASSPGLRYNSPLHF
>few|TRBV7-9|TRBJ2-7|14|-
TGTGCCAGCAGCTCATTGGACACCCCTCTCGGGCAGTACTTC
CASSSLDTPLGQYF
>-|TRBV9|TRBJ2-3|15|TRBD2
TGTGCCAGCAGCGTAGTTAGCGGGGGTATAAATACGCAGTATTTT
CASSVVSGGINTQYF
>-|TRBV7-9|TRBJ2-7|14|-
TGTGCCGTTGATAGGGGACTAGGGGGCCCCGAGCAGTACTTC
CAVDRGLGGPEQYF
>-|TRBV2|TRBJ2-3|16|TRBD2
TGTGCCAGCAACGAAGGTAGCGGGGGGAGCACAGATACGCAGTATTTT
CASNEGSGGSTDTQYF
>-|TRBV4-3|TRBJ2-3|16|-
TGCGCCAGCAGCCAAGAGGGGGGGGGCGGTTCAGATACGCAGTATTTT
CASSQEGGGGSDTQYF
>-|TRBV5-1|TRBJ2-7|15|-
TGCGCCAGCAGCTTGGGGCAGCACAGCTCCTACGAGCAGTACTTC
CASSLGQHSSYEQYF
>-|TRBV6-5|TRBJ2-7|13|TRBD2
TGTGCCAGCAGGCCCGGACTAGCCTACGAGCAGTACTTC
CASRPGLAYEQYF
>-|TRBV2|TRBJ2-4|15|TRBD2
TGTGCCAGCAGTGATTCTAGCGGGGCCAAAAACATTCAGTACTTC
CASSDSSGAKNIQYF
>-|TRBV7-2|TRBJ1-1|14|-
TGTGCCAGCAGCCCAGTACGTAAGAACACTGAAGCTTTCTTT
CASSPVRKNTEAFF
>-|TRBV27|TRBJ1-6|16|-
TGTGCCAGCAGTTTAGTCCGCCGAGGCTATAATTCACCCCTCCACTTT
CASSLVRRGYNSPLHF
>-|TRBV21-1|TRBJ2-7|14|-
TGTGCCAGCAGCAAGGGACAGGGACCCTACGAGCAGTACTTC
CASSKGQGPYEQYF
>-|TRBV7-9|TRBJ1-2|15|TRBD1
TGTGCCAGCAGCTCACGGACAGGGGTGGACTATGGCTACACCTTC
CASSSRTGVDYGYTF
>-|TRBV7-6|TRBJ2-7|18|-
TGTGCCAGCAGCTTAGTTTGGCCTATGGGGACAGCGGGTTACGAGCAGTACTTC
CASSLVWPMGTAGYEQYF
>-|TRBV30|TRBJ2-3|13|TRBD1
TGTGCCGGCTCCGGGACAGGTATGGATACGCAGTATTTT
CAGSGTGMDTQYF
>-|TRBV5-8|TRBJ1-5|14|-
TGTGCCAGCAGCTTCACAGGGAATAATCAGCCCCAGCATTTT
CASSFTGNNQPQHF
>-|TRBV3-1/TRBV3-2|TRBJ1-1|17|-
TGTGCCAGCAGCCAAGGCCCCTTCGTGACAGCGAACACTGAAGCTTTCTTT
CASSQGPFVTANTEAFF
>-|TRBV5-6|TRBJ1-4|15|-
TGTGCCAGCAGCTTGGGCCCGGCCCCACAGCAAAAACTGTTTTTT
CASSLGPAPQQKLFF
>-|TRBV6-6|TRBJ2-2|16|TRBD2
TGTGCCAGCAGTCCTAATCCGGGGGGGCCGGCCGGGGAGCTGTTTTTT
CASSPNPGGPAGELFF
>-|TRBV6-4|TRBJ2-2|14|-
TGTGCCAGCAGTGTAGACGGGTCCACCGGGGAGCTGTTTTTT
CASSVDGSTGELFF
>-|TRBV5-4|TRBJ2-7|16|TRBD2
TGTGCCAGCAGCCGCGGGGGGCCGCCTGGCTCCTACGAGCAGTACTTC
CASSRGGPPGSYEQYF
>-|TRBV9|TRBJ2-5|17|TRBD2
TGTGCCAGCAGCGTAGGGTCTAGCGGGGGGGCTGGTGAGACCCAGTACTTC
CASSVGSSGGAGETQYF
>-|TRBV27|TRBJ1-2|16|TRBD1
TGTGCCAGCAGACCTGAATTCAGGGGGCGCGTGAGGGGCTACACCTTC
CASRPEFRGRVRGYTF
>-|TRBV29-1|TRBJ2-7|15|TRBD2
TGCAGCGTTACCCGAGCGGGGGCCAGCTCCTACGAGCAGTACTTC
CSVTRAGASSYEQYF
>-|TRBV5-1|TRBJ2-1|17|-
TGCGCCAGCAGCTTGGAGGCCTTAGGAGGTGGAGATAATGAGCAGTTCTTC
CASSLEALGGGDNEQFF
>-|TRBV6-4|TRBJ2-3|15|TRBD2
TGTGCCAGCAGTGACTCTAGCGGGGGGGCAGATACGCAGTATTTT
CASSDSSGGADTQYF
>-|TRBV20-1|TRBJ1-6|17|TRBD1
TGCAGTGCTAGTAAACCTACAACAGGGGGCCATAATTCACCCCTCCACTTT
CSASKPTTGGHNSPLHF
>-|TRBV2|TRBJ1-2|12|-
TGTGCCAGCAGCGTACAATCCTATGGCTACACCTTC
CASSVQSYGYTF
>-|TRBV5-1|TRBJ1-1|12|-
TGCGCCAGCACAACTTTCCGGGGGGCGACTTTCTTT
CASTTFRGATFF
>once|TRBV25-1|TRBJ2-3|13|TRBD1
TGTGCCAGCAGCGGACAGGGGGCTGATACGCAGTATTTT
CASSGQGADTQYF
>-|TRBV27|TRBJ1-3|16|TRBD1
TGTGCCAGCAGTCCCCGGACAGGGGTCAGCGGAAACACCATATATTTT
CASSPRTGVSGNTIYF